The 9 T cell receptor beta chains given below trace back to one sample, sequenced in a study of shared clonotypes between healthy human individuals. Sequencing was performed with immunoSEQ multiplex PCR; in TCRdb, only in-frame clones are kept and a portion is missing. The sample shows some 1 million clones, approximately 68% of them seen only once. The sequenced sample was memory CD4+ T cells sorted from blood. Subset in this sample: CD45RA-negative fraction. Receptors were obtained from a man aged 18 to 29 in good health.

The V call is TRBV5-1, the J call TRBJ2-7; 8 nucleotides match TRBD2. The CDR3 covers 15 residues. The V gene end was trimmed by 0 bases and the J gene end by 5 bases; junction bases not matched to a gene: 7. Germline V lookup: CDR1 SGHRS, CDR2 YFSETQ. CDR3 in DNA: TGCGCCAGCAGCTTGGCCCGTCGGGGGGGCGACGAGCAGTACTTC. Translation gives CASSLARRGGDEQYF.

The V gene is TRBV19, the J gene TRBJ2-2, with no clear D. CDR1 LNHDA and CDR2 SQIVND come from the germline V gene (reference sequence). The CDR3 is 12 amino acids. V lost 8 bases to trimming and J lost 5 bases, with 9 bases between them. The CDR3 region is CASGESTGELFF. CDR3 bases: TGTGCCAGTGGCGAGAGTACCGGGGAGCTGTTTTTT.

This clone has more than one count but fewer than ten. The V and J genes are TRBV30 and TRBJ1-3; D is unresolved. Germline V gene sequence: CDR1 GTSNPN, CDR2 SVGIG (reference sequence). Trimming left V 3 bases short and J 1 base short, with 7 bases between. The CDR3 contains 13 residues. As DNA, the CDR3 is TGTGCCTGGAGCAGCCAATCTGGAAACACCATATATTTT. It yields the protein CAWSSQSGNTIYF.

This clone was counted a few times. V gene TRBV5-8 combines with J gene TRBJ2-4, with D possibly being TRBD1 (6 bases). Trimming removed 0 bases from V and 2 bases from J, with 6 bases in between. CDR3 size: 14 residues. CDR1 is SGHTS and CDR2 is YDEGEE in the germline V gene. DNA of the CDR3: TGTGCCAGCAGCTTGGGGGGGCCCAAAAACATTCAGTACTTC. This encodes CASSLGGPKNIQYF.

The V gene is TRBV7-9, the J gene TRBJ1-4; the D is unclear. Germline CDR1 SEHNR, CDR2 FQNEAQ (reference sequence). Trimming stripped 3 bases from V and 0 bases from J, with 8 bases between. The CDR3 sequence is 15 residues long. DNA of the CDR3: TGTGCCAGCAGCTTCACTGAAGCAACTAATGAAAAACTGTTTTTT. It codes for CASSFTEATNEKLFF.

In DNA form, the CDR3 reads TGTGCCAGCAGGCAATTATCTGTGGGGCAGTATAATTCACCCCTCCACTTT. Its protein is CASRQLSVGQYNSPLHF. The genes are TRBV27 and TRBJ1-6; the D gene is possibly TRBD1 (5 bases). In germline, CDR1 is MNHEY, CDR2 SMNVEV (reference sequence). V dropped 6 bases and J dropped 4 bases, with 19 bases sitting between them. This CDR3 has 17 residues.

This clone was found once. V usage is TRBV5-8 and J usage is TRBJ1-1; unclear D gene. The V gene lost 0 bases and the J gene lost 2 bases, with 20 bases spanning the gap. The CDR3 runs 18 residues. Germline loops: CDR1 SGHTS, CDR2 YDEGEE. The DNA of the CDR3 is TGTGCCAGCAGCTTGGCCGTCAGTATACTACTACGAAACACTGAAGCTTTCTTT. It yields the protein CASSLAVSILLRNTEAFF.

V is TRBV6-1 and J is TRBJ1-2, with no clear D. Per germline, CDR1 MNHNS and CDR2 SASEGT. The V end lost 3 bases, the J end lost 0 bases, and 14 bases lay between the germline ends. The CDR3 extends over 16 amino acids. The CDR3 DNA reads TGTGCCAGCAGTGACGCCTTCCGGGGAGCTAACTATGGCTACACCTTC. This encodes CASSDAFRGANYGYTF.

The chain links TRBV18 to TRBJ2-2; 8 positions match TRBD1. Germline CDR1 reads KGHSH; CDR2 reads LQKENI. The length of the CDR3 is 15 residues. V dropped 5 bases and J dropped 1; count of bases not matched to a gene: 3. Here the CDR3 reads CASSTDRVNTGELFF. The CDR3 DNA follows: TGTGCCAGCTCAACGGACAGGGTGAACACCGGGGAGCTGTTTTTT.